This is a list of T cell receptor beta chains from one sample in a study of Ad26.COV2.S vaccination and SARS-CoV-2 variants. Produced via immunoSEQ multiplex PCR; TCRdb's table is partial and in-frame only. This sample has about 400,000 clones, with about four fifths found just once. The sequences come from peripheral blood, collected in a trial of Ad26.COV2.S vaccine versus placebo. These receptors were obtained from a person aged 18-60 years who received the Ad26.COV2.S COVID-19 vaccine or a placebo. The CDR3 runs from the conserved cysteine through the conserved F or W. Each record gives: J gene, V gene, D gene, clone size, CDR3 DNA, CDR3 protein. A D gene is named only where the DNA matches it firmly. Clone size appears in some rows only: once, few, many, or a class for an expanded clone.

j_call: TRBJ1-4; v_call: TRBV19; d_call: NA; clone_size: NA; cdr3_nt: TGTGCCAGTAGTCAACAGCCAAATGAAAAACTGTTTTTT; cdr3_aa: CASSQQPNEKLFF
j_call: TRBJ1-3; v_call: TRBV4-2; d_call: NA; clone_size: few; cdr3_nt: TGTGCCAGCAGCCTTGGGAGCTTCGCTGGAAACACCATATATTTT; cdr3_aa: CASSLGSFAGNTIYF
j_call: TRBJ2-7; v_call: TRBV30; d_call: NA; clone_size: NA; cdr3_nt: TGTGCCTGGACGGCGGCCAGCTCCTACGAGCAGTACTTC; cdr3_aa: CAWTAASSYEQYF
j_call: TRBJ1-4; v_call: TRBV6-5; d_call: TRBD1; clone_size: NA; cdr3_nt: TGTGCCAGCAAACAGGGGTTGAGCCTGGAACTGTTTTTT; cdr3_aa: CASKQGLSLELFF
j_call: TRBJ1-2; v_call: TRBV2; d_call: NA; clone_size: NA; cdr3_nt: TGTGCCAGCAAGTGGCAGGACTATGGCTACACCTTC; cdr3_aa: CASKWQDYGYTF
j_call: TRBJ1-5; v_call: TRBV27; d_call: TRBD1; clone_size: NA; cdr3_nt: TGTGCCAGCAGTCCCCTTCCAGGGGGCGGCCAGCCCCAGCATTTT; cdr3_aa: CASSPLPGGGQPQHF
j_call: TRBJ1-2; v_call: TRBV11-2; d_call: NA; clone_size: NA; cdr3_nt: TGTGCCAGCAGCTCCCTAGGGGGGCATAAGCGAGGCTACACCTTC; cdr3_aa: CASSSLGGHKRGYTF
j_call: TRBJ1-2; v_call: TRBV3-1/TRBV3-2; d_call: TRBD1; clone_size: once; cdr3_nt: TGTGCCAGCAGCCATCGACAGGGATCCTGGGGCTACACCTTC; cdr3_aa: CASSHRQGSWGYTF
j_call: TRBJ2-7; v_call: TRBV19; d_call: TRBD2; clone_size: NA; cdr3_nt: TGTGCCAGTGGGGGAGGGGTGGTAGCGGGAGTCGGAGAGCAGTACTTC; cdr3_aa: CASGGGVVAGVGEQYF
j_call: TRBJ2-5; v_call: TRBV2; d_call: TRBD2; clone_size: NA; cdr3_nt: TGTGCCAGCCGATTCCGACTAGCGGTTCAAGAGACCCAGTACTTC; cdr3_aa: CASRFRLAVQETQYF
j_call: TRBJ1-2; v_call: TRBV6-2/TRBV6-3; d_call: NA; clone_size: NA; cdr3_nt: TGTGCCAGCAGTTACTACTACGACGGCTACACCTTC; cdr3_aa: CASSYYYDGYTF
j_call: TRBJ2-5; v_call: TRBV27; d_call: TRBD1; clone_size: NA; cdr3_nt: TGTGCCAGCAGTTTATGGACAGGGGAGACCCAGTACTTC; cdr3_aa: CASSLWTGETQYF
j_call: TRBJ2-1; v_call: TRBV27; d_call: TRBD2; clone_size: NA; cdr3_nt: TGTGCCAGCAGTCGGACCCCGGGTAGCGGGGGGGTCCACAATGAGCAGTTCTTC; cdr3_aa: CASSRTPGSGGVHNEQFF
j_call: TRBJ2-1; v_call: TRBV4-1; d_call: NA; clone_size: once; cdr3_nt: TGCGCCAGCAGCCCCCGCGGGCTAGCGTATGCCAATGAGCAGTTCTTC; cdr3_aa: CASSPRGLAYANEQFF
j_call: TRBJ1-2; v_call: TRBV7-9; d_call: NA; clone_size: NA; cdr3_nt: TGTGCCAGCACCGGCAGGGGAGGGTCCTATGGCTACACCTTC; cdr3_aa: CASTGRGGSYGYTF
j_call: TRBJ2-3; v_call: TRBV27; d_call: NA; clone_size: NA; cdr3_nt: TGTGCCAGCAGTTTATCGGGCACAGATACGCAGTATTTT; cdr3_aa: CASSLSGTDTQYF
j_call: TRBJ1-2; v_call: TRBV18; d_call: NA; clone_size: once; cdr3_nt: TGTGCCAGCTCACCGGGCAGGGAGGGAGCTGGCTACACCTTC; cdr3_aa: CASSPGREGAGYTF
j_call: TRBJ2-4; v_call: TRBV14; d_call: TRBD2; clone_size: NA; cdr3_nt: TGTGCCAGCAGCCAAGTTCGGCTAGCGGAGCCTGAAGTACTAGCCAAAAACATTCAGTACTTC; cdr3_aa: CASSQVRLAEPEVLAKNIQYF
j_call: TRBJ2-1; v_call: TRBV24-1; d_call: TRBD1; clone_size: NA; cdr3_nt: TGTGCCACCAGTAACAGCGACAGGGTGGATGAGCAGTTCTTC; cdr3_aa: CATSNSDRVDEQFF
j_call: TRBJ1-5; v_call: TRBV12-3/TRBV12-4; d_call: NA; clone_size: NA; cdr3_nt: TGTGCCAGCAGTCCCTCTCCTCAGCAGCCCCAGCATTTT; cdr3_aa: CASSPSPQQPQHF
j_call: TRBJ1-2; v_call: TRBV7-3; d_call: TRBD1; clone_size: NA; cdr3_nt: TGTGCCAGCAGCTCCGATAGAGCAACAGGGGGGTGGATATTCTATGGCTACACCTTC; cdr3_aa: CASSSDRATGGWIFYGYTF
j_call: TRBJ2-3; v_call: TRBV9; d_call: NA; clone_size: NA; cdr3_nt: TGTGCCAGCAGCGTCGACGGGTCCCCAGATACGCAGTATTTT; cdr3_aa: CASSVDGSPDTQYF
j_call: TRBJ1-3; v_call: TRBV20-1; d_call: NA; clone_size: NA; cdr3_nt: TGCAGTGCTAGTAAGAGGGTCGCGCTGCATGGAAACACCATATATTTT; cdr3_aa: CSASKRVALHGNTIYF
j_call: TRBJ1-2; v_call: TRBV7-3; d_call: TRBD1; clone_size: NA; cdr3_nt: TGTGCCAGCAGCCCCGGGACAGGGGCGCGTCCCATCTATGGCTACACCTTC; cdr3_aa: CASSPGTGARPIYGYTF
j_call: TRBJ1-4; v_call: TRBV7-8; d_call: NA; clone_size: NA; cdr3_nt: TGTGCCACCGGGGGGTGGAGGGGCGACAATGAAAAACTGTTTTTT; cdr3_aa: CATGGWRGDNEKLFF
j_call: TRBJ1-1; v_call: TRBV5-4; d_call: TRBD1; clone_size: NA; cdr3_nt: TGTGCCAGCACCCGAGGGGGCCTGAACACTGAAGCTTTCTTT; cdr3_aa: CASTRGGLNTEAFF
j_call: TRBJ2-5; v_call: TRBV5-1; d_call: TRBD2; clone_size: NA; cdr3_nt: TGCGCCAGCAGCCGTGGACTAGAAGTTCTCCAGTACTTC; cdr3_aa: CASSRGLEVLQYF
j_call: TRBJ1-2; v_call: TRBV18; d_call: NA; clone_size: NA; cdr3_nt: TGTGCCAGCTCACCGCCTGGCTACACCTTC; cdr3_aa: CASSPPGYTF
j_call: TRBJ1-5; v_call: TRBV19; d_call: NA; clone_size: NA; cdr3_nt: TGTGCCAGTATCCGAACCGGGGCAGGGGCCCAGCCCCAGCATTTT; cdr3_aa: CASIRTGAGAQPQHF
j_call: TRBJ2-3; v_call: TRBV6-5; d_call: NA; clone_size: NA; cdr3_nt: TGTGCCAGCAGTTCCCTTAAGGGACCCAGCACAGATACGCAGTATTTT; cdr3_aa: CASSSLKGPSTDTQYF
j_call: TRBJ2-2; v_call: TRBV4-2; d_call: NA; clone_size: NA; cdr3_nt: TGTGCCAGCAGCCAAGAAGCCACCGGGGAGCTGTTTTTT; cdr3_aa: CASSQEATGELFF
j_call: TRBJ2-2; v_call: TRBV11-2; d_call: TRBD2; clone_size: NA; cdr3_nt: TGTGCCAGCAGATATACGGGGGGGGCCGGGGAGCTGTTTTTT; cdr3_aa: CASRYTGGAGELFF
j_call: TRBJ1-1; v_call: TRBV15; d_call: NA; clone_size: NA; cdr3_nt: TGTGCCACCAGCAGAGTCCAGGGGATAACTGAAGCTTTCTTT; cdr3_aa: CATSRVQGITEAFF
j_call: TRBJ1-4; v_call: TRBV4-3; d_call: TRBD1; clone_size: NA; cdr3_nt: TGCGCCAGCAGCCAAGGCCCCGGGACAGCTATACTTTCGTCTGGAAAACTGTTTTTT; cdr3_aa: CASSQGPGTAILSSGKLFF
j_call: TRBJ1-4; v_call: TRBV6-4; d_call: NA; clone_size: NA; cdr3_nt: TGTGCCAGCCTCACCATGAGGGAGGTTGAAAAACTGTTTTTT; cdr3_aa: CASLTMREVEKLFF
j_call: TRBJ2-7; v_call: TRBV5-4; d_call: NA; clone_size: NA; cdr3_nt: TGTGCCAGCAGCACCGACTTGTACGAGCAGTACTTC; cdr3_aa: CASSTDLYEQYF
j_call: TRBJ1-2; v_call: TRBV5-5; d_call: NA; clone_size: NA; cdr3_nt: TGTGCCAGCAGCTTGTATGTTGGCGGTTTCCGAGAGTATGGCTACACCTTC; cdr3_aa: CASSLYVGGFREYGYTF
j_call: TRBJ1-2; v_call: TRBV5-8; d_call: NA; clone_size: few; cdr3_nt: TGTGCCAGCAGCCAAGGACTGTCCCGGGGCTACACCTTC; cdr3_aa: CASSQGLSRGYTF
j_call: TRBJ2-2; v_call: TRBV12-3/TRBV12-4; d_call: NA; clone_size: NA; cdr3_nt: TGTGCCAGCAGCCCCGAGGACACCGGGGAGCTGTTTTTT; cdr3_aa: CASSPEDTGELFF
j_call: TRBJ1-1; v_call: TRBV27; d_call: NA; clone_size: NA; cdr3_nt: TGTGCCAGCAGTTTACTTCGGGGGGTCGAAGCTTTCTTT; cdr3_aa: CASSLLRGVEAFF
j_call: TRBJ2-1; v_call: TRBV7-3; d_call: TRBD1; clone_size: NA; cdr3_nt: TGTGCCAGCAGCCCAAGACAGGGATTGGATGAGCAGTTCTTC; cdr3_aa: CASSPRQGLDEQFF
j_call: TRBJ2-6; v_call: TRBV5-1; d_call: NA; clone_size: NA; cdr3_nt: TGCGCCAGCAGCTTGGAGGCAAGGGGGGCCAACGTCCTGACTTTC; cdr3_aa: CASSLEARGANVLTF